These 17 T cell receptor beta chains share one sample of origin, sequenced in a study of cytomegalovirus exposure and HLA in healthy donors. PCR used 60 Vbeta primers and 13 Jbeta primers. The assay was immunoSEQ multiplex PCR, and TCRdb's table has in-frame clones only and misses some. Of 100,000 to 150,000 clones in the sample, almost 80% are singletons; the top ten hold around 1.6%. The sample was PBMCs. All receptors come from a female donor in good health and CMV-seronegative.

This clone has only one observation. The rearrangement links TRBV14 to TRBJ1-4, with D tentatively TRBD1 (5 bases). The CDR3 sequence is 16 residues long. Germline V gives CDR1 SGHDN, CDR2 FVKESK. V was shortened by 3 bases and J by 7 bases, with 18 bases between the two germline ends. DNA of the CDR3: TGTGCCAGCAGCCACGCCGTCGGGGGGGTTGGTGAAAAACTGTTTTTT. Protein product: CASSHAVGGVGEKLFF.

The CDR3 nucleotides read TGCGCCAGCAGCTTGAGTGTACTAGCGGGAGGATACGAGCAGTACTTC. Protein product: CASSLSVLAGGYEQYF. V gene TRBV5-1 combines with J gene TRBJ2-7; 12 positions agree with TRBD2. Germline values: CDR1 SGHRS, CDR2 YFSETQ. V lost 1 base and J lost 4; bases outside the gene matches: 6. The CDR3 length is 16 residues.

This chain uses TRBV27 with TRBJ1-2, with TRBD1 matching 7 bases. Germline CDR1 is MNHEY and CDR2 is SMNVEV (reference sequence). The CDR3 contains 14 residues. V gave up 5 bases and J gave up 4 bases; unmatched junction bases: 7. Here the CDR3 reads CASSPRQGIYGYTF. The CDR3, as DNA: TGTGCCAGCAGTCCCCGACAGGGCATCTATGGCTACACCTTC.

The chain links TRBV28 to TRBJ1-1; D is uncertain. This CDR3 region has 13 residues. V was pared by 3 bases and J by 0 bases, with 5 bases between. Germline CDR1 reads MDHEN; CDR2 reads SYDVKM. The CDR3 DNA follows: TGTGCCAGCAGTTTCAATGTGAACACTGAAGCTTTCTTT. The encoded protein is CASSFNVNTEAFF.

This chain uses TRBV18 with TRBJ2-7; tentative D call: TRBD1 (5 bases). The germline V gene encodes CDR1 KGHSH and CDR2 LQKENI. CDR3 size: 13 residues. The V gene lost 6 bases and the J gene lost 7 bases, with 16 bases spanning the gap. CDR3 nucleotide sequence: TGTGCCAGCTCCGAGACCCAGGGTTGGGAGCAGTACTTC. It is translated as CASSETQGWEQYF. The variable domain in full, with the rest retrieved from reference TRBV18 and TRBJ2-7, is NAGVMQNPRHLVRRRGQEARLRCSPMKGHSHVYWYRQLPEEGLKFMVYLQKENIIDESGMPKERFSAEFPKEGPSILRIQQVVRGDSAAYFCASSETQGWEQYFGPGTRLTVT.

The CDR3 region has the DNA TGCGCCAGCAGCCGAGGGGTAGCGGGAGCCCTCGACCACGAGCAGTACTTC. Encoded protein: CASSRGVAGALDHEQYF. J is TRBJ2-7 and V is TRBV4-3; 9 positions match TRBD2. V was pared by 4 bases and J by 5 bases, with 15 bases of the junction left unmatched. The CDR3 totals 17 residues. Germline CDR1 and CDR2: LGHNA and YSLEER.

To note about this clone: Other DNA sequences from this sample encode an identical CDR3 as well. The genes are TRBV9 and TRBJ2-2; 8 nucleotides match TRBD1. The CDR3 is made up of 15 amino acids. Unmatched junction bases numbered 2, after V lost 0 bases and J lost 4 bases. Germline CDR1 is SGDLS and CDR2 is YYNGEE. CDR3 nucleotide sequence: TGTGCCAGCAGCGTAGAAACAGGGGGCACCGGGGAGCTGTTTTTT. This sequence encodes CASSVETGGTGELFF.

This clone came up many times. V gene TRBV28 combines with J gene TRBJ1-2, with D possibly being TRBD1 (6 bases). The V end lost 6 bases, the J end lost 4 bases, and 18 bases lay between the germline ends. The CDR3 runs to 15 residues. The germline CDR1 and CDR2 sequences are MDHEN and SYDVKM. The CDR3 spells CASRSDRYSLYGYTF. The CDR3 nucleotides read TGTGCCAGCAGATCCGACAGGTATTCCCTCTATGGCTACACCTTC.

This rearrangement joins TRBV29-1 to TRBJ2-3, with D perhaps TRBD2 (6 bases). Between the trimmed V and J ends, which lost 6 bases and 0 bases, there was a span of 13 bases. The CDR3 consists of 14 residues. CDR1 and CDR2 (germline): SQVTM, ANQGSEA. The CDR3 DNA is TGCAGCGTGGAGGGGTCGCGGAGCACAGATACGCAGTATTTT. This gives the protein CSVEGSRSTDTQYF.

This clone has just a few counts. The V gene is TRBV19, the J gene TRBJ2-3; 8 bases map to TRBD1. The germline V gene encodes CDR1 LNHDA and CDR2 SQIVND (reference sequence). This CDR3 has 13 amino acids. Trimming took 4 bases from V and 10 from J; bases not matched to a gene: 7. CDR3 amino acids: CASSTGQGGAQYF. The CDR3 bases are TGTGCCAGTAGTACCGGACAGGGAGGAGCGCAGTATTTT.

The V call is TRBV5-1, the J call TRBJ2-7, with TRBD1 matching over 8 bases. The V and J ends lost 1 base and 5 bases, in that order; junction bases with no gene match: 2. This CDR3 region has 13 residues. CDR1 and CDR2 from the germline V gene are SGHRS and YFSETQ. The CDR3, as DNA: TGCGCCAGCAGCTTGCCACAGGGGGACGAGCAGTACTTC. The encoded protein is CASSLPQGDEQYF.

This clone was seen a few times. The V and J genes are TRBV9 and TRBJ2-7; the D is unclear. This CDR3 has 13 amino acids. Germline V gene data show CDR1 as SGDLS and CDR2 as YYNGEE. Trimming shortened V by 5 bases and J by 7 bases, and 16 bases separated the two germline ends. The CDR3 DNA sequence: TGTGCCAGCAGTTCGATCCCACCCAGGGAGCAGTACTTC. Amino acids: CASSSIPPREQYF.

This chain joins TRBV23-1 and TRBJ2-7, with 9 bases that match TRBD1. TRBV23-1 carries the ORF label, with uncertain function. Germline trimming cut 3 bases from V and 4 bases from J; bases unmatched to any gene: 13. The CDR3 is 17 amino acids. The CDR3 nucleotides are TGCGCCAGCAGTCATCGTGGACAAGGGACAGGGAATTACGAGCAGTACTTC. Encoded protein: CASSHRGQGTGNYEQYF.

The J gene is TRBJ2-1, the V gene TRBV11-1; D might be TRBD1 (7 bases). The CDR3 has 19 residues. The germline V gene has CDR1 SGHAT and CDR2 FQDESV (reference sequence). Trimming shortened V by 5 bases and J by 2 bases, and 25 bases separated the two germline ends. CDR3 protein: CASSRGGEWTGQTYNEQFF. DNA of the CDR3: TGTGCCAGCAGCCGAGGCGGGGAGTGGACAGGCCAGACCTACAATGAGCAGTTCTTC.

This chain joins TRBV6-6 and TRBJ2-5, with 11 nucleotides matching TRBD2. The end of the DNA is better explained by TRBJ2-7, so the J call may be wrong. Germline loops: CDR1 MNHNY, CDR2 SVGAGI (reference sequence). The CDR3 runs to 15 residues. CDR3 amino acids: CASSRLLAGAYEQYF. In nucleotides, the CDR3 is TGTGCCAGCAGTCGCCTACTAGCGGGGGCCTACGAGCAGTACTTC.

This chain uses TRBV27 with TRBJ2-5; TRBD1 aligns across 10 bases. Germline V lookup: CDR1 MNHEY, CDR2 SMNVEV (reference sequence). The CDR3 has 15 amino acids. Trimming took 8 bases from V and 4 from J; bases not matched to a gene: 10. The CDR3 sequence: CASGSGRTGGETQYF. CDR3 DNA sequence: TGTGCCAGCGGCTCGGGTAGGACAGGGGGAGAGACCCAGTACTTC.

This sequence joins TRBV6-5 and TRBJ1-6; D not resolved. Trimming took 0 bases from V and 10 from J, leaving 10 bases between them. CDR1 is MNHEY and CDR2 is SVGAGI in the germline V gene. There are 14 residues in the CDR3. CDR3 bases: TGTGCCAGCAGTTACTCGCCGGGGAGCTCACCCCTCCACTTT. Protein sequence: CASSYSPGSSPLHF.